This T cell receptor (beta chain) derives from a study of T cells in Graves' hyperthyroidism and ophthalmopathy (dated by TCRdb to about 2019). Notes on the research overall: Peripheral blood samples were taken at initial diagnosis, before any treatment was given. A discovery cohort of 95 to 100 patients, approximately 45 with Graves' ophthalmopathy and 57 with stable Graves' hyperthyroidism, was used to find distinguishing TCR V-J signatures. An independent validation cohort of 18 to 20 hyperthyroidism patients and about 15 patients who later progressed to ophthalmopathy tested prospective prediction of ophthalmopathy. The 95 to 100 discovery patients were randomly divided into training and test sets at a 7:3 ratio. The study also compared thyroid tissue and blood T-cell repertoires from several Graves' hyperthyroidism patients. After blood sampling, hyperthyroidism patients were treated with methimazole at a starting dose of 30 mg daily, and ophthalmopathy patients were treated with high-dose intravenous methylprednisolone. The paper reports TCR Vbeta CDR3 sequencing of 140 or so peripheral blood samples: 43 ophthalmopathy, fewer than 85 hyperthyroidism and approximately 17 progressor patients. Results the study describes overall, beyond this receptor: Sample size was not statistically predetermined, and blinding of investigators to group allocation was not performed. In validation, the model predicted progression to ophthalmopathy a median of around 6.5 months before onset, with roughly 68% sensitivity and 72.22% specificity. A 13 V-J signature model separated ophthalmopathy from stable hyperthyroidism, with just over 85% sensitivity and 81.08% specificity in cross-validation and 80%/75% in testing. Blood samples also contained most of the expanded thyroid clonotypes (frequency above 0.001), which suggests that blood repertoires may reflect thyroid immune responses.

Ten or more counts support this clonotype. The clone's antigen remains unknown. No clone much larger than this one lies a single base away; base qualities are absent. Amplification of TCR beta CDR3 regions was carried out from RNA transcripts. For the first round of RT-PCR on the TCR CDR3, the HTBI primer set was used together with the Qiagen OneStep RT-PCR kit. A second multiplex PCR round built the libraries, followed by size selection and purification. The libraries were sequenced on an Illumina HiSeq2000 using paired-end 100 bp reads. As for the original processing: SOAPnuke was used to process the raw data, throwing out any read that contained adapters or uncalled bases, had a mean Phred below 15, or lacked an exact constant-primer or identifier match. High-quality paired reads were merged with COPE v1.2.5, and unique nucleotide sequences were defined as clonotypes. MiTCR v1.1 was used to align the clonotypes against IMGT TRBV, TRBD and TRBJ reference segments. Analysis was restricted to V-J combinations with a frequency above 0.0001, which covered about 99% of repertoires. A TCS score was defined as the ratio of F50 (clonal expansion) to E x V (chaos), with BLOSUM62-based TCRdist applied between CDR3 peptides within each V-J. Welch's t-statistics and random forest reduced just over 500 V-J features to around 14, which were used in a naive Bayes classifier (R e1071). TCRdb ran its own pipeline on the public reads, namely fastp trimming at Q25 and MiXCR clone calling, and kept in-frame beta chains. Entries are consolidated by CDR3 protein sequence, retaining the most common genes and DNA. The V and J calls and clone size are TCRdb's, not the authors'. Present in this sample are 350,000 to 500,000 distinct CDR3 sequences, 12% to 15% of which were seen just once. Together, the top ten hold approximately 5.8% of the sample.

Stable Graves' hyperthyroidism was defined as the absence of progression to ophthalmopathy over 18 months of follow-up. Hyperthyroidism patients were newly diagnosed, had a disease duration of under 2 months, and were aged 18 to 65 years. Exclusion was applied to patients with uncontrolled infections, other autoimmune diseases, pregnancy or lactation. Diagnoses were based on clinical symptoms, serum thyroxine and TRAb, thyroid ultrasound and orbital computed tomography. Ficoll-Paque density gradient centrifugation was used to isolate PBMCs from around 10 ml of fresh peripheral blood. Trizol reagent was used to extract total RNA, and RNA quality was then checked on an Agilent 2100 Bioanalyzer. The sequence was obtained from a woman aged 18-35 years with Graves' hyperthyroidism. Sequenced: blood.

The CDR3 corresponds to CASSLQTGFTGELFF. Read as DNA, the sequence is TGTGCCAGCAGCCTACAAACAGGATTCACCGGGGAGCTGTTTTTT. This chain is built from TRBV7-9 and TRBJ2-2, and TRBD1 may be the D gene, going by 5 matching bases. For CDR1 and CDR2, the germline V gene (reference sequence) lists SEHNR and FQNEAQ. The V and J ends are trimmed by 5 bases and 4 bases, leaving 14 bases between them. The CDR3 numbers 15 residues from cysteine through phenylalanine. Here the CDR3 DNA is all that survives: 45 bases in frame from base 1.